Listed below are T cell receptor beta chains from one sample, sequenced in a study of cytomegalovirus exposure and HLA in healthy donors. Some clones are missing from TCRdb's copy, which holds only in-frame ones; the method was immunoSEQ multiplex PCR. The sample has under 200,000 clones, roughly 75% seen once; the top ten hold 1%. The sample consisted of PBMCs. Receptors were obtained from a woman between 45 and 65 years old in good health and CMV-seropositive. Both conserved end residues are part of each CDR3. Each record gives: V gene, clone size, D gene, J gene, CDR3 protein, CDR3 DNA. The D gene is left open where the match is weak. Size values are once, few and many counts, or a class for expanded clones, and some rows have none.

>TRBV7-7|once|TRBD1|TRBJ1-3
CASSLGGRDRGYYVGNTIYF
TGTGCTAGCAGCTTAGGGGGGCGGGACAGGGGTTATTATGTGGGAAACACCATATATTTT
>TRBV19|once|TRBD1|TRBJ1-2
CASSRQGNYGYTF
TGTGCCAGTAGTCGACAGGGGAACTATGGCTACACCTTC
>TRBV6-5|NA|TRBD2|TRBJ2-4
CASRSGLAGLSIQYF
TGTGCCAGCAGAAGCGGACTAGCGGGGTTGAGCATTCAGTACTTC
>TRBV27|NA|TRBD1|TRBJ1-2
CASGTAYGYTF
TGTGCCAGCGGGACAGCCTATGGCTACACCTTC
>TRBV9|NA|NA|TRBJ2-7
CASSVGAIGSYEQYF
TGTGCCAGCAGCGTAGGGGCCATCGGCTCCTACGAGCAGTACTTC
>TRBV29-1|NA|NA|TRBJ2-2
CSVVSEGLAYAGELFF
TGCAGCGTTGTCTCCGAGGGTCTAGCTTATGCCGGGGAGCTGTTTTTT
>TRBV19|few|TRBD2|TRBJ2-2
CASSIASGGTHTGELFF
TGTGCCAGTAGTATAGCCAGCGGGGGAACACACACCGGGGAGCTGTTTTTT
>TRBV6-6|NA|NA|TRBJ1-4
CASSSLPSSGEKLFF
TGTGCCAGCAGTTCCTTACCGTCTAGTGGTGAAAAACTGTTTTTT
>TRBV19|few|TRBD2|TRBJ2-1
CASSMGREWYFGSYNEQFF
TGTGCCAGTAGTATGGGGCGGGAGTGGTATTTTGGCTCCTACAATGAGCAGTTCTTC
>TRBV5-8|few|NA|TRBJ2-7
CASSWNTGYEQYF
TGTGCCAGCAGCTGGAATACAGGGTACGAGCAGTACTTC
>TRBV19|NA|TRBD1|TRBJ1-1
CASSTLKGQGSEAFF
TGTGCCAGTAGTACTCTTAAGGGACAGGGATCCGAAGCTTTCTTT
>TRBV7-9|NA|TRBD1|TRBJ2-5
CASSFLTGLMEETQYF
TGTGCCAGCAGCTTCCTGACAGGGTTGATGGAAGAGACCCAGTACTTC
>TRBV10-3|NA|TRBD1|TRBJ1-4
CAISERTGGIEKLFF
TGTGCCATCAGTGAGCGAACAGGGGGCATAGAAAAACTGTTTTTT
>TRBV6-5|NA|NA|TRBJ1-5
CASSVAGSQPQHF
TGTGCCAGCAGTGTAGCGGGAAGTCAGCCCCAGCATTTT
>TRBV9|few|TRBD1|TRBJ1-5
CASSVDRGRQPQHF
TGTGCCAGCAGCGTCGACAGGGGTCGGCAGCCCCAGCATTTT
>TRBV5-1|NA|NA|TRBJ2-1
CASSLVGSPRGNEQFF
TGCGCCAGCAGCTTGGTAGGCTCCCCTAGGGGCAATGAGCAGTTCTTC
>TRBV19|NA|NA|TRBJ1-3
CASSPVVISGNTIYF
TGTGCCAGTAGCCCAGTCGTTATCTCTGGAAACACCATATATTTT
>TRBV5-6|NA|TRBD1|TRBJ2-3
CASRYRPGQNTDTQYF
TGTGCCAGCAGATACCGGCCGGGACAGAACACAGATACGCAGTATTTT
>TRBV6-6|few|NA|TRBJ2-7
CASSKPDSYEQYF
TGTGCCAGCAGTAAACCGGACAGCTACGAGCAGTACTTC
>TRBV28|few|NA|TRBJ1-2
CASSLWQGNHGYTF
TGTGCCAGCAGTTTGTGGCAGGGCAATCATGGCTACACCTTC
>TRBV4-3|few|NA|TRBJ1-4
CASSQVQGMGEKLFF
TGCGCCAGCAGCCAAGTTCAGGGGATGGGAGAAAAACTGTTTTTT
>TRBV7-3|NA|NA|TRBJ2-1
CASSLRAEAYNEQFF
TGTGCCAGCAGCTTAAGAGCGGAGGCCTACAATGAGCAGTTCTTC
>TRBV2|NA|NA|TRBJ2-2
CASSERNTGELFF
TGTGCCAGCAGTGAGAGGAACACCGGGGAGCTGTTTTTT
>TRBV9|NA|NA|TRBJ1-2
CASSSPSEGYTF
TGTGCCAGCAGCTCTCCCTCGGAGGGCTACACCTTC